The text below deals with one T cell receptor (beta chain). The sample belongs to a study of technical replicates of blood from several donors. Trimming took 2 bases from V and 2 from J, leaving 14 bases between them. The CDR3 totals 16 residues. Germline V CDR1 and CDR2: PRHDT, FYEKMQ (reference sequence). Profiled with immunoSEQ multiplex PCR; TCRdb holds only in-frame clones, not every one. The data contain 85,000 to 100,000 clones, approximately 95% of them singletons. The source of this sequence is a human donor in good health. This rearrangement joins TRBV13 to TRBJ2-3, with D possibly being TRBD2 (6 bases). The sample was T cells isolated from PBMCs. The chain's CDR3 is CASSLPAGRYTDTQYF. For the CDR3, the DNA is TGTGCCAGCAGCTTACCGGCGGGGCGATACACAGATACGCAGTATTTT. Based on the CDR3 plus reference TRBV13 and TRBJ2-3, the full variable domain is AAGVIQSPRHLIKEKRETATLKCYPIPRHDTVYWYQQGPGQDPQFLISFYEKMQSDKGSIPDRFSAQQFSDYHSELNMSSLELGDSALYFCASSLPAGRYTDTQYFGPGTRLTVL.